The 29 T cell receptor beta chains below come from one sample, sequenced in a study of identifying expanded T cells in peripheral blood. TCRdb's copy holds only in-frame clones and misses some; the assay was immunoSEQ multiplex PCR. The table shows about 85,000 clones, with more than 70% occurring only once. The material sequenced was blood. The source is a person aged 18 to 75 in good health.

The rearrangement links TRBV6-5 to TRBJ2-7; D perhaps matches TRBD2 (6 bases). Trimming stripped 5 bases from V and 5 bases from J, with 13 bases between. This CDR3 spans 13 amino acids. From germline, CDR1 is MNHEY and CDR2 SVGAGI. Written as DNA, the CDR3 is TGTGCCAGCAGTCGACTAGGTGGGAACGAGCAGTACTTC. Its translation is CASSRLGGNEQYF.

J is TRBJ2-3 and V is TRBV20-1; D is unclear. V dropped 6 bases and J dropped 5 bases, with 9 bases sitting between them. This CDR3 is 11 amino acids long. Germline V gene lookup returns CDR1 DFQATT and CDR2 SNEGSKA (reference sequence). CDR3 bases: TGCAGTGCGAACTCAAAAGATACGCAGTATTTT. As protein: CSANSKDTQYF.

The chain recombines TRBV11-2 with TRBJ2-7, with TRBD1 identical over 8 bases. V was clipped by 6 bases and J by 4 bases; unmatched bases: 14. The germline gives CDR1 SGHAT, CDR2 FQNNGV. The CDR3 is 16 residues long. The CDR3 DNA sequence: TGTGCCAGCAGTCGCTACCCCGGGACAGGCTTATACGAGCAGTACTTC. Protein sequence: CASSRYPGTGLYEQYF.

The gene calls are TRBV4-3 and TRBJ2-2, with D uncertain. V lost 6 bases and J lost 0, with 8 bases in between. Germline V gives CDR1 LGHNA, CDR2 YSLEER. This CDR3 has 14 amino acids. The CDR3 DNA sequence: TGCGCCAGCAGGGACGGACCGAACACCGGGGAGCTGTTTTTT. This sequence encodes CASRDGPNTGELFF.

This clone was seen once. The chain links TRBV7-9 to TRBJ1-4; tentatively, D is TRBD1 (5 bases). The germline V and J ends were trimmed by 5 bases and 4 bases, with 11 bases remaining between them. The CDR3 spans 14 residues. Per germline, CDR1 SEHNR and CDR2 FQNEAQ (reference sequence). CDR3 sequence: CASSLQGGNEKLFF. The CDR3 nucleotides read TGTGCCAGCAGCCTCCAGGGAGGTAATGAAAAACTGTTTTTT. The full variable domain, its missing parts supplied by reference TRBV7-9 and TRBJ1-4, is DTGVSQNPRHKITKRGQNVTFRCDPISEHNRLYWYRQTLGQGPEFLTYFQNEAQLEKSRLLSDRFSAERPKGSFSTLEIQRTEQGDSAMYLCASSLQGGNEKLFFGSGTQLSVL.

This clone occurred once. The CDR3 here is CATSRAWVPSSYEQYF. CDR3 in DNA: TGTGCCACCAGCAGAGCGTGGGTCCCCAGCTCCTACGAGCAGTACTTC. The chain is built from TRBV15 and TRBJ2-7; D is unclear. Germline CDR1 reads LNHNV; CDR2 reads YYDKDF (reference sequence). The CDR3 loop spans 16 amino acids. Trimming took off 1 base at V and 0 bases at J, with 13 bases between the two ends.

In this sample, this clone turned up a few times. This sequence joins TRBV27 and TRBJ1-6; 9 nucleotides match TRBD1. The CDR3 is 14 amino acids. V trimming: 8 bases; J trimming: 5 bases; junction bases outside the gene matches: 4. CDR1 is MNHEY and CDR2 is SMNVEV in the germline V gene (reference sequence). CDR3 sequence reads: CASCRDRDNSPLHF. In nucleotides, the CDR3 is TGTGCCAGCTGCCGGGACAGGGATAATTCACCCCTCCACTTT.

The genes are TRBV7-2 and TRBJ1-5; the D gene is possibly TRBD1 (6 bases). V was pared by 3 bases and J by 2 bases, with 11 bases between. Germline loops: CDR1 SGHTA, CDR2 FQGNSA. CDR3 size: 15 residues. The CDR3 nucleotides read TGTGCCAGCAGCTTGGGGTCAGGGGGCAATCAGCCCCAGCATTTT. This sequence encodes CASSLGSGGNQPQHF. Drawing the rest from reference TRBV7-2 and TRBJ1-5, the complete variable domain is GAGVSQSPSNKVTEKGKDVELRCDPISGHTALYWYRQSLGQGLEFLIYFQGNSAPDKSGLPSDRFSAERTGGSVSTLTIQRTQQEDSAVYLCASSLGSGGNQPQHFGDGTRLSIL.

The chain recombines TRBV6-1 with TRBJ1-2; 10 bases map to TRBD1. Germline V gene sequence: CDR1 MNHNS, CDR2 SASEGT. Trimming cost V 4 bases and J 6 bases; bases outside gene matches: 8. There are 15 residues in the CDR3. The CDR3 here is CASSVGQGVVHGYTF. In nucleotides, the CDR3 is TGTGCCAGCAGTGTCGGACAGGGGGTTGTTCATGGCTACACCTTC.

The CDR3 is CASSFDRGGDTQYF. In DNA form, the CDR3 reads TGCGCCAGCAGCTTTGACAGGGGAGGAGATACGCAGTATTTT. The rearrangement joins TRBV5-1 to TRBJ2-3, with 8 bases lining up with TRBD1. CDR1 and CDR2 (germline): SGHRS, YFSETQ. The CDR3 sequence is 14 residues long. V lost 2 bases to trimming and J lost 5 bases; unmatched junction nucleotides: 4.

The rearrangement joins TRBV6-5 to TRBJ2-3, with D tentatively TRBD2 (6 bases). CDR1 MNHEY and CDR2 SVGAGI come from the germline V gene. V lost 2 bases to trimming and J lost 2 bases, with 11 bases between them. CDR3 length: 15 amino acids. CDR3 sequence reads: CASSYGSGVTDTQYF. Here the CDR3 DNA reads TGTGCCAGCAGTTACGGTAGCGGCGTCACAGATACGCAGTATTTT.

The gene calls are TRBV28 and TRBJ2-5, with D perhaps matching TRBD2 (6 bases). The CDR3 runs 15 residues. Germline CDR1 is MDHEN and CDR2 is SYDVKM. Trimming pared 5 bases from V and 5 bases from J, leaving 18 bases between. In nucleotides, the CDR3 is TGTGCCAGCAGTCCAAGAGAGGGACTCCGGGAGACCCAGTACTTC. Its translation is CASSPREGLRETQYF.

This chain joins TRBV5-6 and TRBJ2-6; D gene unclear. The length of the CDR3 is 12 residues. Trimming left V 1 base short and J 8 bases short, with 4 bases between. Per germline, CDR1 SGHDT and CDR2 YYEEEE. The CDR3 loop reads CASSLNTNVLTF. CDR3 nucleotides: TGTGCCAGCAGCTTGAATACCAACGTCCTGACTTTC.

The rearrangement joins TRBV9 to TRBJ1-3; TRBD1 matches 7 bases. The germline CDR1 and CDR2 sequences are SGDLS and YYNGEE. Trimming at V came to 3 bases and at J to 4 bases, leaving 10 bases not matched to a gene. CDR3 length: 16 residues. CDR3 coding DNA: TGTGCCAGCAGCGCAACAGGGGCGCGGATCGGAAACACCATATATTTT. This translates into CASSATGARIGNTIYF.

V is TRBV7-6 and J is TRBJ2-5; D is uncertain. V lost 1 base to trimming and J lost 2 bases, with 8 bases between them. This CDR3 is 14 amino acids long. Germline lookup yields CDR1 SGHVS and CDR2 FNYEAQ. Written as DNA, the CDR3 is TGTGCCAGCAGCTTAGGACGGCGACAAGAGACCCAGTACTTC. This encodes CASSLGRRQETQYF.

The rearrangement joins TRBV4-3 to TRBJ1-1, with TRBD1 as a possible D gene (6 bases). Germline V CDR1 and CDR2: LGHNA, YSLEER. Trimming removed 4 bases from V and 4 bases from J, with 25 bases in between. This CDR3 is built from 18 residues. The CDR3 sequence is CASSLGWRQGREGTEAFF. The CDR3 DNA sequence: TGCGCCAGCAGCCTCGGGTGGAGGCAGGGGAGGGAGGGCACTGAAGCTTTCTTT.

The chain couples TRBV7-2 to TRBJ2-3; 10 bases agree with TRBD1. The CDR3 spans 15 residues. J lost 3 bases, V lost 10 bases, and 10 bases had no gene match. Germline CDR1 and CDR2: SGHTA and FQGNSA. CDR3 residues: CATTLDRGRTDTQYF. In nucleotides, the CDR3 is TGTGCCACCACCCTCGACAGGGGGCGGACAGATACGCAGTATTTT.

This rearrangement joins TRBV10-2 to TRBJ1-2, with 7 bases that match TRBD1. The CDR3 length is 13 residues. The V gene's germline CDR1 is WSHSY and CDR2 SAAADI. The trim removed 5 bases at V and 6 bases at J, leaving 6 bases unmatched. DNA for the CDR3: TGCGCCAGCAGTACAACAGGGGTTAATGGCTACACCTTC. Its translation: CASSTTGVNGYTF.

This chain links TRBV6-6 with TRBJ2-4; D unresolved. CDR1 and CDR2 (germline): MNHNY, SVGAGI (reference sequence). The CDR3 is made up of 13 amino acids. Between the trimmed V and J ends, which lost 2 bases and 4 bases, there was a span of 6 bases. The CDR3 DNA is TGTGCCAGCAGTTACGCGGAAAAAAACATTCAGTACTTC. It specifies CASSYAEKNIQYF.

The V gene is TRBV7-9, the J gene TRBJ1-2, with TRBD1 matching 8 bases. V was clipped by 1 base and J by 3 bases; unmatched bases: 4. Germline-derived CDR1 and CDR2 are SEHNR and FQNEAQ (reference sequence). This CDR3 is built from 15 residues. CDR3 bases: TGTGCCAGCAGCTTAGGCACGGGACAGGACTATGGCTACACCTTC. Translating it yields CASSLGTGQDYGYTF.

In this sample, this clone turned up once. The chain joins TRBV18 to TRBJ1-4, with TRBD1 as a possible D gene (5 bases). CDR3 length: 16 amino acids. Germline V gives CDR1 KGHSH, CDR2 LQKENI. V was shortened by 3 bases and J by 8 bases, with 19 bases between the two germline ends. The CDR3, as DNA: TGTGCCAGCTCACCCTCGACCGGGAGGGGTGGCGAAAAACTGTTTTTT. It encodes CASSPSTGRGGEKLFF.

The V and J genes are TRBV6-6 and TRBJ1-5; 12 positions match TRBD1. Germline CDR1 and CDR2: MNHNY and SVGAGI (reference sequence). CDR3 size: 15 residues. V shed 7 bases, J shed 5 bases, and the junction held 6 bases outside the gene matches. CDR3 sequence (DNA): TGTGCCAGCACCTCCGGGACAGGGGGCGATCAGCCCCAGCATTTT. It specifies CASTSGTGGDQPQHF.

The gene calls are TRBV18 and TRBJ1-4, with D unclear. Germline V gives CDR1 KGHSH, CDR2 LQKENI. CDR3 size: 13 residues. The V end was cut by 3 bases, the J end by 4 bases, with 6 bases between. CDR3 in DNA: TGTGCCAGCTCACCCGTCGGTAATGAAAAACTGTTTTTT. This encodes CASSPVGNEKLFF.

The CDR3 protein is CASSTQGDTEAFF. CDR3 sequence (DNA): TGTGCCAGTAGTACGCAGGGGGACACTGAAGCTTTCTTT. V gene TRBV19 combines with J gene TRBJ1-1, with TRBD1 matching 7 bases. Per the germline V gene, CDR1 is LNHDA and CDR2 is SQIVND (reference sequence). This CDR3 spans 13 amino acids. With 4 bases clipped from V and 3 bases from J, the junction kept 2 bases outside the gene matches.

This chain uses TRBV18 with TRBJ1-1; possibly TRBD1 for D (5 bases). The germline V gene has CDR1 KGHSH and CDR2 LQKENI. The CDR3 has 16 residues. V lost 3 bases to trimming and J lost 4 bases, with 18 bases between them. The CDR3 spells CASSPGLQGETTEAFF. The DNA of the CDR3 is TGTGCCAGCTCACCCGGCCTTCAGGGAGAGACCACTGAAGCTTTCTTT. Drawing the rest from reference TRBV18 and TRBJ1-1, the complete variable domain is NAGVMQNPRHLVRRRGQEARLRCSPMKGHSHVYWYRQLPEEGLKFMVYLQKENIIDESGMPKERFSAEFPKEGPSILRIQQVVRGDSAAYFCASSPGLQGETTEAFFGQGTRLTVV.

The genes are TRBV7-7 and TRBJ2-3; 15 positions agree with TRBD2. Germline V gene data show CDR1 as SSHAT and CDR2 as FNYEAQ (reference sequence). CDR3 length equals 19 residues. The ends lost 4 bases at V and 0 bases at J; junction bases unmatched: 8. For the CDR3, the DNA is TGTGCCAGCAGCTCCCCCGGGGGACTAGCGGGGGGAAGCACAGATACGCAGTATTTT. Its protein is CASSSPGGLAGGSTDTQYF.

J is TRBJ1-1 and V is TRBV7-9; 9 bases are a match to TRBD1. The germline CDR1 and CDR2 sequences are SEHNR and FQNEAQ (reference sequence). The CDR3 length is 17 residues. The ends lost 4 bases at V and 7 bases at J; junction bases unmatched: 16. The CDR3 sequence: CASSYDDTGGIRDEAFF. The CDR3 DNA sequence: TGTGCCAGCAGCTACGACGACACAGGGGGCATTAGAGATGAAGCTTTCTTT. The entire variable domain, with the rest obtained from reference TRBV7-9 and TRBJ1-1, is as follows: DTGVSQNPRHKITKRGQNVTFRCDPISEHNRLYWYRQTLGQGPEFLTYFQNEAQLEKSRLLSDRFSAERPKGSFSTLEIQRTEQGDSAMYLCASSYDDTGGIRDEAFFGQGTRLTVV.

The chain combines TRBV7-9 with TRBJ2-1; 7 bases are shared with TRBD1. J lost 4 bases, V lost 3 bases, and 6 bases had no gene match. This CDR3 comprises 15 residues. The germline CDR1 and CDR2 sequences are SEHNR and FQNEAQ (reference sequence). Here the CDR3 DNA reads TGTGCCAGCAGCTTCCTTGGGGGACAGTACAATGAGCAGTTCTTC. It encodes CASSFLGGQYNEQFF.

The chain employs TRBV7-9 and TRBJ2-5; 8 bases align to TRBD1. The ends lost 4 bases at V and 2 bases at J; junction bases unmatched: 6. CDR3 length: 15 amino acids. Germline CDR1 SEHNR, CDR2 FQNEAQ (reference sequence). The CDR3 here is CASSSPDRAQETQYF. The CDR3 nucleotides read TGTGCCAGCAGCTCCCCGGACAGGGCTCAAGAGACCCAGTACTTC. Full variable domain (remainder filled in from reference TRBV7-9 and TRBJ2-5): DTGVSQNPRHKITKRGQNVTFRCDPISEHNRLYWYRQTLGQGPEFLTYFQNEAQLEKSRLLSDRFSAERPKGSFSTLEIQRTEQGDSAMYLCASSSPDRAQETQYFGPGTRLLVL.